The entry below gives a single T cell receptor (beta chain) sequence along with its context. Its matching antigen is unknown. Sorted populations comprised CD4+ and CD8+ T cells obtained from PBMCs. The sample originates from a study of CD8+ T cells in alopecia areata. RNA was extracted and reverse transcribed into cDNA as the sequencing template. Method: immunoSEQ multiplex PCR; TCRdb's copy keeps in-frame clones and lacks some. The repertoire includes about 110,000 clones, roughly 60% of them detected once, and around 20% sits in the top ten. V lost 0 bases to trimming and J lost 7 bases; unmatched junction nucleotides: 0. CDR1 SGHDT and CDR2 YYEEEE come from the germline V gene. The CDR3 runs to 12 residues. The study's findings and limits: Lesional scalp, notably in alopecia totalis/universalis, had clonality above that of normal scalp. Normal skin's resident alphabeta T cells are sequenced alongside lesional scalp T cells. With patients, TCR sharing proved less clear than in mice, a difference possibly related to HLA.

The TCR originated in a human donor in good health. This chain joins TRBV5-6 and TRBJ1-1; 7 bases map to TRBD1. Sequenced sample: CD8+ T cells sorted from blood. In nucleotides, the CDR3 is TGTGCCAGCAGCTTGGGACAGGGTGAAGCTTTCTTT. This sequence encodes CASSLGQGEAFF.